The sequence of this TCR beta chain was determined in a study of blood T cell repertoires in COVID-19. In the study overall: The cDNA or gDNA used as material had been derived from T cells, B-cell-depleted T cells, or PBMCs.

The CDR3 covers 16 residues. The V gene lost 4 bases and the J gene lost 8 bases, with 23 bases spanning the gap. Germline V lookup: CDR1 LGHNA, CDR2 YNFKEQ. Authors' processing steps: Scientists estimated how many nucleated cells there were by amplifying reference gene primers. Some clones are missing from TCRdb's copy, which holds only in-frame ones; the method was immunoSEQ multiplex PCR. V, J and clone size are those of that table, while D and trimming were read from the DNA. The table includes about 210,000 clones, under 95% detected once. The receptor comes from a man aged 30-40 years with acute or convalescent COVID-19. The V and J genes are TRBV4-2 and TRBJ1-2, with a possible D match to TRBD1 (5 bases). Sample: peripheral blood. CDR3 DNA sequence: TGTGCCAGCAGCCGATCCGAGACAGCGTCGGGTAAAGGCTACACCTTC. It translates to CASSRSETASGKGYTF.